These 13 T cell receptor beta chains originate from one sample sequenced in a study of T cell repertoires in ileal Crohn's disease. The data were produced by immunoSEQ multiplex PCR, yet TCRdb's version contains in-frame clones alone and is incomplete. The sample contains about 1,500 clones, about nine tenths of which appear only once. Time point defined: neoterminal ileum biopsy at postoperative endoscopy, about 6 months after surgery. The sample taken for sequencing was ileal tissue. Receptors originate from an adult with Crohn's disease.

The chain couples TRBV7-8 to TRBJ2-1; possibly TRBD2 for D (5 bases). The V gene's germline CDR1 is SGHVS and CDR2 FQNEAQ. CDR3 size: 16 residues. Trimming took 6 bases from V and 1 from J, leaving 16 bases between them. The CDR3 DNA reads TGTGCCAGCAGGGATATGGTACGGGGATCCTACAATGAGCAGTTCTTC. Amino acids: CASRDMVRGSYNEQFF.

CDR3 DNA sequence: TGTGCCTGGAGTGATGGACTAGCTACGGAGACCCAGTACTTC. It codes for CAWSDGLATETQYF. The chain joins TRBV30 to TRBJ2-5; 8 bases line up with TRBD2. Trimming cost V 1 base and J 5 bases; bases outside gene matches: 6. CDR3 length: 14 amino acids. Per germline, CDR1 GTSNPN and CDR2 SVGIG (reference sequence).

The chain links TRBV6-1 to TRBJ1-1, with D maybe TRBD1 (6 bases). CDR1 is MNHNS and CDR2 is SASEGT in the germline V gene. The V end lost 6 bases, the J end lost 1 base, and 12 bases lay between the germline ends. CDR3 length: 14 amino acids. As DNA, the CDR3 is TGTGCCAGCAGACAGGGAGGGCAGAACACTGAAGCTTTCTTT. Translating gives CASRQGGQNTEAFF.

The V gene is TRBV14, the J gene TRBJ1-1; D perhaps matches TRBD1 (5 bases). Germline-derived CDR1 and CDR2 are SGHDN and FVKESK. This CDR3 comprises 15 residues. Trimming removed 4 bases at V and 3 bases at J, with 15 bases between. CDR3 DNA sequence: TGTGCCAGCAGCCGTGGTTGGGGCCCCTACACTGAAGCTTTCTTT. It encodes CASSRGWGPYTEAFF.

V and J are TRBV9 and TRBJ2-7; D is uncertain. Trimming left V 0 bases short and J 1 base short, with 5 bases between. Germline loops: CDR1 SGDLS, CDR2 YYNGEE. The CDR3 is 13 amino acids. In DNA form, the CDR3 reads TGTGCCAGCAGCGTAGAGGAGTCCTACGAGCAGTACTTC. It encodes CASSVEESYEQYF.

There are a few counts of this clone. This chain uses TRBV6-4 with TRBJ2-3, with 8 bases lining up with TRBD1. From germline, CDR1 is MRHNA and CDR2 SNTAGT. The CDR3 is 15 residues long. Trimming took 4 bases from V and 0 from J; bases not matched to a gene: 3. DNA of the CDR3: TGTGCCAGCAGTGCCGGGACAGGCAGCACAGATACGCAGTATTTT. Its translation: CASSAGTGSTDTQYF.

The CDR3 coding sequence is TGTGCCAGCAGATCACCGGGGGCAGATACGCAGTATTTT. This gives the protein CASRSPGADTQYF. The chain joins TRBV25-1 to TRBJ2-3; perhaps TRBD2 as D (6 bases). The germline CDR1 and CDR2 sequences are MGHDK and SYGVNS. The CDR3 extends over 13 amino acids. The germline V and J ends were trimmed by 6 bases and 4 bases, with 11 bases remaining between them.

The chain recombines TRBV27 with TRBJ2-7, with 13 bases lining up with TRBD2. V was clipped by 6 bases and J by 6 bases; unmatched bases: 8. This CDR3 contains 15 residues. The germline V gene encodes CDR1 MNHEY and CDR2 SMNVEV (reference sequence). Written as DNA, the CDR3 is TGTGCCAGCAGGTGGACTAGCGGGAGCCCCGGCGAGCAGTACTTC. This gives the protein CASRWTSGSPGEQYF.

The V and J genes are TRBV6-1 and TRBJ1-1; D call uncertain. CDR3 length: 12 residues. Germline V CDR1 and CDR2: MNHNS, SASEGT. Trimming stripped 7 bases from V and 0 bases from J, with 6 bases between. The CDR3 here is CASTVLNTEAFF. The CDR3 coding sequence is TGTGCCAGCACGGTCTTGAACACTGAAGCTTTCTTT.

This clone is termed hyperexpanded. DNA of the CDR3: TGTGCCAGCAGCGTGACTAGCCGCTACGAGCAGTACTTC. Translation: CASSVTSRYEQYF. The chain has TRBV6-1 and TRBJ2-7; 7 bases are shared with TRBD2. V dropped 6 bases and J dropped 3; count of bases not matched to a gene: 5. From germline, CDR1 is MNHNS and CDR2 SASEGT. The CDR3 has 13 residues.

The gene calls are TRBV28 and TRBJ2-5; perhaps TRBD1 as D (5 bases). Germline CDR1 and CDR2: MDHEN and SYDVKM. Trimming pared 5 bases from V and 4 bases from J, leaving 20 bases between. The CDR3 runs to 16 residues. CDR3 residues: CASSAPRGPDLETQYF. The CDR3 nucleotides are TGTGCCAGCAGTGCCCCAAGGGGTCCCGATCTAGAGACCCAGTACTTC.

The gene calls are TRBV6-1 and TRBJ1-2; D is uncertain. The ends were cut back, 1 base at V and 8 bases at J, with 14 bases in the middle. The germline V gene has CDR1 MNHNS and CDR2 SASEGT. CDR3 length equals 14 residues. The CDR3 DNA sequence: TGTGCCAGCAGTGAAGTGGCAGCAGGCTGGGGCTACACCTTC. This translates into CASSEVAAGWGYTF.

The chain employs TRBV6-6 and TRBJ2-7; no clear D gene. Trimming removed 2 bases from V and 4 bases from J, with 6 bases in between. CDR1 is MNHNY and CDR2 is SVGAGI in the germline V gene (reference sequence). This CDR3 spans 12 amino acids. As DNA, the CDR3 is TGTGCCAGCAGTTACGATACGTACGAGCAGTACTTC. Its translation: CASSYDTYEQYF.